Described below is a single TCR beta chain sequence and its context. Antigen specificity is unknown. Sequenced by immunoSEQ multiplex PCR; TCRdb stores in-frame clones only, minus some. This sample has roughly 130,000 clones, with 88% found just once. The source of the sample is a study of radiation and T cells in renal cell carcinoma. The study's findings and limits: No pretreatment tumor biopsies were available for baseline clonotypes. From baseline, blood top tumor clonotypes peaked at 2 weeks post-radiation.

Specified time point: blood 2 weeks post-SBRT. Stated treatment: 15 Gy SBRT to primary tumor, nephrectomy 4 weeks later. This TCR came from a woman in her 70s with renal cell carcinoma. The input for sequencing was blood, taken from a patient whose treatment included radiotherapy and nephrectomy.

In DNA, the CDR3 is TGTGCCATCAGTGAGTCGACAGGGGGCGTCACTGAAGCTTTCTTT. It codes for CAISESTGGVTEAFF. The chain joins TRBV10-3 to TRBJ1-1; the match to TRBD1 covers 10 bases. Losses at the gene ends were 0 bases for V and 4 bases for J; bases not matched to a gene: 2. There are 15 residues in the CDR3. Germline-derived CDR1 and CDR2 are ENHRY and SYGVKD.